This is a list of T cell receptor beta chains from one sample in a study of cytomegalovirus exposure and HLA in healthy donors. Sequencing was performed with immunoSEQ multiplex PCR; in TCRdb, only in-frame clones are kept and a portion is missing. Of approximately 210,000 clones in the sample, roughly 79% were seen once. The sequencing sample was made of PBMCs. Receptors originate from a male donor in good health and CMV-seronegative. Each CDR3 is given with its conserved first and last residue. The D gene is left open where the match is weak. Not every row has a clone size; where given, it reads once, few, many or a size class.

>NA|TRBJ1-1|NA|TRBV7-9
TGTTCCAGCAGCTTAGCCAGGCAGGGGAACACTGAAGCTTTCTTT
CSSSLARQGNTEAFF
>NA|TRBJ1-6|NA|TRBV15
TGTGCCACTGCCGAGACAGAGCTTTTCACGGACTATAATTCACCCCTCCACTTT
CATAETELFTDYNSPLHF
>NA|TRBJ2-3|NA|TRBV28
TGTGCCAGCAGTCAGGGTAGCACAGATACGCAGTATTTT
CASSQGSTDTQYF
>NA|TRBJ2-3|TRBD2|TRBV7-3
TGTGCCAGCAGCTTGAAAGAGCGGGAGACAGATACGCAGTATTTT
CASSLKERETDTQYF
>NA|TRBJ2-3|NA|TRBV4-2
TGTGCCAGCAGCCAAGACCGATCAGCGGATACGCAGTATTTT
CASSQDRSADTQYF
>NA|TRBJ2-7|TRBD2|TRBV28
TGTGCCAGCAGAAAGCTAGCGGGGCCTTCCTACGAGCAGTACTTC
CASRKLAGPSYEQYF
>NA|TRBJ2-7|TRBD1|TRBV11-2
TGTGCCAGCAGCTTAGCGCAGGGGGCAGTGATTGAAGAGCAGTACTTC
CASSLAQGAVIEEQYF
>NA|TRBJ2-7|NA|TRBV28
TGTGCCAGCAGGTACCCACAGGGCTACGAGCAGTACTTC
CASRYPQGYEQYF
>NA|TRBJ2-3|TRBD2|TRBV4-3
TGCGCCAGCAGCCATACTAGCGGGGGCGCAGATACGCAGTATTTT
CASSHTSGGADTQYF
>NA|TRBJ2-1|NA|TRBV5-1
TGCGCCAGCAGCTTGGGCTCCCTTCGGGGATCTGGAGATGAGCAGTTCTTC
CASSLGSLRGSGDEQFF
>NA|TRBJ2-7|TRBD1|TRBV6-1
TGTGCCGTAACAGGGGGCCCCTACGAGCAGTACTTC
CAVTGGPYEQYF
>NA|TRBJ2-1|TRBD2|TRBV9
TGTGCCAGCAGCGTAGACACTAGCGGTTACAATGAGCAGTTCTTC
CASSVDTSGYNEQFF
>NA|TRBJ1-1|TRBD1|TRBV27
TGTGCCAGCAGTCACTCGAACCCACCCAGGGGGCCCACTGAAGCTTTCTTT
CASSHSNPPRGPTEAFF
>NA|TRBJ1-3|NA|TRBV7-9
TGTGCCAGCAGCCCTGGGCTCTCTGGAAACACCATATATTTT
CASSPGLSGNTIYF
>few|TRBJ2-1|TRBD1|TRBV28
TGTGCCAGCAGTTTAACGAGGGGGCAGTACAATGAGCAGTTCTTC
CASSLTRGQYNEQFF
>few|TRBJ1-5|NA|TRBV9
TGTGCCAGCAGTGCCACGGGATCCAATCAGCCCCAGCATTTT
CASSATGSNQPQHF
>NA|TRBJ2-1|NA|TRBV21-1
TGTGCCAGCAGCAAATTACTTGCAAACGGGAGCCCCTACAATGAGCAGTTCTTC
CASSKLLANGSPYNEQFF
>NA|TRBJ2-7|NA|TRBV27
TGTGCCAGCAGTTCTTTGGAGATGCGATTTACCTCCTACGAGCAGTACTTC
CASSSLEMRFTSYEQYF
>NA|TRBJ1-2|NA|TRBV28
TGTGCCAGCAGTTTGGAGGGAGGCCGTTATGGCTACACCTTC
CASSLEGGRYGYTF
>few|TRBJ1-1|TRBD1|TRBV13
TGTGCCAGCACCCCCGGGGACAGGATGAACACTGAAGCTTTCTTT
CASTPGDRMNTEAFF
>NA|TRBJ2-2|TRBD1|TRBV28
TGTGCCAGCAGTTTCCAGACAGGGCGGGGGGAGCTGTTTTTT
CASSFQTGRGELFF
>NA|TRBJ2-6|NA|TRBV19
TGTGCCAGTAGTCTCTCGACAGGACTAGGGACCTCTGGGGCCAACGTCCTGACTTTC
CASSLSTGLGTSGANVLTF
>NA|TRBJ1-2|NA|TRBV10-3
TGTGCCATCAGTGAGTCGACAGGAGCTTGGGGCTACACCTTC
CAISESTGAWGYTF
>NA|TRBJ1-5|NA|TRBV6-6
TGTGCCAGCAGTTACTCAAGGAGGGGAAGCAATCAGCCCCAGCATTTT
CASSYSRRGSNQPQHF
>NA|TRBJ2-1|TRBD2|TRBV5-1
TGCGCCAGCAGCTTACGAACGGGGGGGCAGGTCAATGAGCAGTTCTTC
CASSLRTGGQVNEQFF
>NA|TRBJ2-3|TRBD2|TRBV4-3
TGCGCCAGCAGCCAGTGGCTAGCGGGATACAACACAGATACGCAGTATTTT
CASSQWLAGYNTDTQYF
>NA|TRBJ2-5|NA|TRBV9
TGTGCCAGCAGCCGGGGAGGGGGGGCGGGTGAGACCCAGTACTTC
CASSRGGGAGETQYF
>NA|TRBJ2-3|TRBD1|TRBV11-1
TGTGCCAGCAACCGGGACAGGGATTACGCAGATACGCAGTATTTT
CASNRDRDYADTQYF
>NA|TRBJ2-3|NA|TRBV14
TGTGCCAGCAGCCAGTCGACAGGCCCAAAGGGGTCAGATACGCAGTATTTT
CASSQSTGPKGSDTQYF
>NA|TRBJ1-5|NA|TRBV30
TGTGCCTGGAGTGTACCCTGGGTCGGCCTCATCGGGAATCAGCCCCAGCATTTT
CAWSVPWVGLIGNQPQHF
>few|TRBJ2-7|TRBD1|TRBV5-1
TGCGCCAGCAGCTTGGATCCTGGGCAGGGGGCTGGTTACGAGCAGTACTTC
CASSLDPGQGAGYEQYF
>NA|TRBJ1-5|NA|TRBV27
TGTGCCAGCAGTTATGGGGCAGGAAATCAGCCCCAGCATTTT
CASSYGAGNQPQHF
>NA|TRBJ2-7|NA|TRBV11-2
TGTGCCAGCAGCCCGAGCGGCGGGACAGACTACGAGCAGTACTTC
CASSPSGGTDYEQYF
>NA|TRBJ2-7|TRBD1|TRBV30
TGTGCCTGGGGAGAGCGAGGGGGCTTACACGAGCAGTACTTC
CAWGERGGLHEQYF
>once|TRBJ1-5|NA|TRBV6-5
TGTGCCAGCAGTTCCCTCGCGGGGGTCAATCAGCCCCAGCATTTT
CASSSLAGVNQPQHF
>NA|TRBJ1-4|NA|TRBV15
TGTGCCACCAGCACCGGGATTGGAAAACTGTTTTTT
CATSTGIGKLFF
>NA|TRBJ1-2|NA|TRBV27
TGTGCCAGCAGTTTGAACGTGAGGGACTATGGCTACACCTTC
CASSLNVRDYGYTF
>NA|TRBJ2-3|TRBD1|TRBV28
TGTGCCAGCAGTTCAGACAGGGTTTTGGATACGCAGTATTTT
CASSSDRVLDTQYF
>few|TRBJ2-5|NA|TRBV5-1
TGCGCCAGCAGCTTGGGGCAGCAAGAGACCCAGTACTTC
CASSLGQQETQYF
>NA|TRBJ2-3|TRBD2|TRBV10-3
TGTGCCATCAGTACTAGCGGGAGTGGTTCTAGCACAGATACGCAGTATTTT
CAISTSGSGSSTDTQYF
>NA|TRBJ1-1|TRBD1|TRBV5-1
TGCGCCAGCAGCTGGGGGGGAGGGACAGGGGCCATGAACACTGAAGCTTTCTTT
CASSWGGGTGAMNTEAFF
>NA|TRBJ2-7|NA|TRBV30
TGTGCCTGGAGTCCCAGGGGAGGGATCCAATACGAGCAGTACTTC
CAWSPRGGIQYEQYF
>NA|TRBJ2-3|TRBD2|TRBV10-3
TGTGCCACCCTGGGGGGGCGGGGGGGCTCAGATACGCAGTATTTT
CATLGGRGGSDTQYF
>NA|TRBJ2-5|NA|TRBV10-3
TGTGCCATCAGTGAGTCGTTCGACAGACAAGAGACCCAGTACTTC
CAISESFDRQETQYF
>NA|TRBJ2-7|TRBD2|TRBV7-2
TGTGCCAGCAGCCCTCGTCTAGCGGGGGAGTCCTACGAGCAGTACTTC
CASSPRLAGESYEQYF
>NA|TRBJ1-2|NA|TRBV14
TGTGCCAGCAGCCACCAGGGGTTCTTCCATGGCTACACCTTC
CASSHQGFFHGYTF
>NA|TRBJ2-1|TRBD2|TRBV25-1
TGTGCCAGCAGTGAATTGTCAGGCGGGGGGACTTACAATGAGCAGTTCTTC
CASSELSGGGTYNEQFF
>few|TRBJ1-2|NA|TRBV7-3
TGTGCCAGCAGCTTACCAGGGGACATCGACTACACCTTC
CASSLPGDIDYTF
>NA|TRBJ2-1|NA|TRBV5-1
TGCGCCAGCAGCTTGGACGGTAGCTCCTACAATGAGCAGTTCTTC
CASSLDGSSYNEQFF
>few|TRBJ2-4|NA|TRBV5-5
TGTGCCAGCAGCGTCTCGGGAGCCCCAAACATTCAGTACTTC
CASSVSGAPNIQYF
>once|TRBJ2-3|NA|TRBV28
TGTGCCAGCAGAGAGGCAGAGGGTATGGATACGCAGTATTTT
CASREAEGMDTQYF
>once|TRBJ1-1|NA|TRBV27
TGTGCCAGCAGTTTACAGGGTACGAACACTGAAGCTTTCTTT
CASSLQGTNTEAFF
>NA|TRBJ1-1|NA|TRBV9
TGTGCCAGCAGCCCAGACAGAGGAGACACTGAAGCTTTCTTT
CASSPDRGDTEAFF
>NA|TRBJ1-5|TRBD1|TRBV30
TGTGCCTGGAGTATAGGGGGCCCTGGTCAGCCCCAGCATTTT
CAWSIGGPGQPQHF
>NA|TRBJ2-7|NA|TRBV7-9
TGTGCCAGCAGCTTGGCGGGCGGTTTTAGCTCCTACGAGCAGTACTTC
CASSLAGGFSSYEQYF
>NA|TRBJ2-1|NA|TRBV7-3
TGTGCCAGCAGCCCGGATGAGCAGTTCTTC
CASSPDEQFF
>NA|TRBJ2-3|NA|TRBV29-1
TGCAGCGTTGAATCCACGGCGACCGGGTCAGATACGCAGTATTTT
CSVESTATGSDTQYF
>NA|TRBJ1-1|NA|TRBV27
TGTGCCTCGAGGATCACGTTGAACACTGAAGCTTTCTTT
CASRITLNTEAFF
>NA|TRBJ1-1|TRBD1|TRBV10-1
TGCGCCAGCAGTCACAGGGGGGACCATGAACACTCTGAAGCTTTCTTT
CASSHRGDHEHSEAFF